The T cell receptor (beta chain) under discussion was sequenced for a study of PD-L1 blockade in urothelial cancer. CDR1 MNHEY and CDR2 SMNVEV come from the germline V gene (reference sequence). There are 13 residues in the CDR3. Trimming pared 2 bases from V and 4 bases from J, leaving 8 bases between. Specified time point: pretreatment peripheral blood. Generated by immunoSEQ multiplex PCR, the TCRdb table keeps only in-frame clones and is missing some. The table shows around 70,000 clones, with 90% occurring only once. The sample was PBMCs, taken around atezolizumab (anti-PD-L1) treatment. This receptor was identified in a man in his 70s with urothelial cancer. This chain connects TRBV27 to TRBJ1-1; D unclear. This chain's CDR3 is CASSLSVSTEAFF. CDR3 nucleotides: TGTGCCAGCAGTTTAAGTGTTAGCACTGAAGCTTTCTTT.